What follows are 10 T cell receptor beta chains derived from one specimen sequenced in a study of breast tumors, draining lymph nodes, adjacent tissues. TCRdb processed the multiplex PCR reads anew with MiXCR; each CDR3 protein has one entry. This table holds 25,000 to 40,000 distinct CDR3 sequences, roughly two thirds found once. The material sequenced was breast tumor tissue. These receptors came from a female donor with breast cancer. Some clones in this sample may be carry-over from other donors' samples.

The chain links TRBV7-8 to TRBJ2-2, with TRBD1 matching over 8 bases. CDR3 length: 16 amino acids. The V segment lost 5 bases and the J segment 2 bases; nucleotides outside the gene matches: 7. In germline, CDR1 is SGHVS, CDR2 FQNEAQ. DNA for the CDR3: TGTGCCAGCAGCCTCCGACAGGGGTTAAACACCGGGGAGCTGTTTTTT. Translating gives CASSLRQGLNTGELFF.

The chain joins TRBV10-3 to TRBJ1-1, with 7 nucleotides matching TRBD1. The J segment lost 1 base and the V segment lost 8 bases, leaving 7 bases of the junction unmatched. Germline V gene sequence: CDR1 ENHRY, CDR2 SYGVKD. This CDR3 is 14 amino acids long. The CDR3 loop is CAIGDRVPNTEAFF. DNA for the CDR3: TGTGCCATCGGAGACAGGGTCCCGAACACTGAAGCTTTCTTT.

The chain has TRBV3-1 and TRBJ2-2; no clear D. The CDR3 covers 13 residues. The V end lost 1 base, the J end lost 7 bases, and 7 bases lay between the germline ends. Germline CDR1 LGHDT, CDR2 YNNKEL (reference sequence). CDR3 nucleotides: TGTGCCAGCAGCCAAGCGGCGGACGGGGAGCTGTTTTTT. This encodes CASSQAADGELFF.

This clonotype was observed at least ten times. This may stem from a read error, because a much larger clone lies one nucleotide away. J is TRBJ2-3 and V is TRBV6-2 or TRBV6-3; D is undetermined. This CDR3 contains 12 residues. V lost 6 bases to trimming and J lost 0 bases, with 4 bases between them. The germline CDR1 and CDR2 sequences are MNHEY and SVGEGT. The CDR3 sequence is CASRPSTDTQYF. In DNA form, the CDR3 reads TGTGCCAGCAGGCCGAGCACAGATACGCAGTATTTT.

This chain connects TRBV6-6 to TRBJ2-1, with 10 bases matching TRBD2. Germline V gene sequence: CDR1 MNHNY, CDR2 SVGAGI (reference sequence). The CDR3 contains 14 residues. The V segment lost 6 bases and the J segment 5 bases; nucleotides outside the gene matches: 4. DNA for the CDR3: TGTGCCAGCAGCCGGACTAGCGGAAACAATGAGCAGTTCTTC. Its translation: CASSRTSGNNEQFF.

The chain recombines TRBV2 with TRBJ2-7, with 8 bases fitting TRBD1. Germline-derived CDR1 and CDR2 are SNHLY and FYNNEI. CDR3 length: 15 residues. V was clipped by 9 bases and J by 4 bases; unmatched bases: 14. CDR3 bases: TGTGCCAGGCAGGAGGCACAGGGGGTTGGGTACGAGCAGTACTTC. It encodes CARQEAQGVGYEQYF.

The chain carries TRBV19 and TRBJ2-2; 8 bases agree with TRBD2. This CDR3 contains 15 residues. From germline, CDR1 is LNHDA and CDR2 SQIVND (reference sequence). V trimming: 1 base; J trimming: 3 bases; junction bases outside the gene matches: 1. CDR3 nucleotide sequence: TGTGCCAGTAGTATAGCGGGAGGGGACACCGGGGAGCTGTTTTTT. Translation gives CASSIAGGDTGELFF. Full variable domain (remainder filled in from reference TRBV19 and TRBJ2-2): DGGITQSPKYLFRKEGQNVTLSCEQNLNHDAMYWYRQDPGQGLRLIYYSQIVNDFQKGDIAEGYSVSREKKESFPLTVTSAQKNPTAFYLCASSIAGGDTGELFFGEGSRLTVL.

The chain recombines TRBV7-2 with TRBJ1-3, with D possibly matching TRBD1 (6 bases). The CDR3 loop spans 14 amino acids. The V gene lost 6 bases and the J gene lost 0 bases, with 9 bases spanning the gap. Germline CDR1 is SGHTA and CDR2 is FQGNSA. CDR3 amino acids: CASRRQDSGNTIYF. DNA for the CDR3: TGTGCCAGCAGACGACAGGACTCTGGAAACACCATATATTTT. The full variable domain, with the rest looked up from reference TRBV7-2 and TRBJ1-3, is GAGVSQSPSNKVTEKGKDVELRCDPISGHTALYWYRQSLGQGLEFLIYFQGNSAPDKSGLPSDRFSAERTGGSVSTLTIQRTQQEDSAVYLCASRRQDSGNTIYFGEGSWLTVV.

The CDR3 protein is CASSQDRPASSYNSPLHF. As DNA, the CDR3 is TGCGCCAGCAGCCAAGATCGTCCCGCGAGCTCCTATAATTCACCCCTCCACTTT. The rearrangement joins TRBV4-3 to TRBJ1-6; D gene ambiguous. Trimming removed 0 bases at V and 0 bases at J, with 12 bases between. Germline lookup yields CDR1 LGHNA and CDR2 YSLEER. This CDR3 region has 18 residues.

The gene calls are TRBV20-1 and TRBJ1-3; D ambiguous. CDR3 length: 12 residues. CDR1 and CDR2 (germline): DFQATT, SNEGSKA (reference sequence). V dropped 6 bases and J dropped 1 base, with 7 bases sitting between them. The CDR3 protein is CSALESGNTIYF. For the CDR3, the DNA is TGCAGTGCGTTAGAATCTGGAAACACCATATATTTT.